Below are 28 T cell receptor beta chains sequenced from a single sample in a study of blood T cell repertoires in COVID-19. Assay used: immunoSEQ multiplex PCR; TCRdb lists only in-frame clones, some missing. The sample gives under 300,000 clones, roughly 89% of which show up once; 2.5% to 3% is in the top ten. The sequenced sample consisted of peripheral blood. All receptors derive from a woman in her thirties with active or convalescent COVID-19.

The chain combines TRBV15 with TRBJ1-1; TRBD1 is a possible D gene (5 bases). The CDR3 covers 14 residues. Trimming removed 4 bases from V and 2 bases from J, with 11 bases in between. Germline assignment: CDR1 LNHNV and CDR2 YYDKDF (reference sequence). The CDR3 here is CATSKGGTNTEAFF. The CDR3 region has the DNA TGTGCCACCAGCAAGGGAGGGACTAACACTGAAGCTTTCTTT.

This clone was counted only a few times. The CDR3 sequence is CASSVRTGNSPLHF. In nucleotides, the CDR3 is TGTGCCAGCAGCGTTCGGACAGGGAATTCACCCCTCCACTTT. The chain uses TRBV9 and TRBJ1-6; 8 bases line up with TRBD1. J lost 7 bases, V lost 2 bases, and 2 bases had no gene match. Germline CDR1 is SGDLS and CDR2 is YYNGEE. The CDR3 contains 14 residues.

This rearrangement joins TRBV6-2 or TRBV6-3 to TRBJ1-5; 7 bases fit TRBD1. With V trimmed by 0 bases and J by 6 bases, 2 bases remained unmatched. Germline lookup yields CDR1 MNHEY and CDR2 SVGEGT. The CDR3 has 14 residues. The CDR3 bases are TGTGCCAGCAGTTACTCAGGGGGCAGTCAGCCCCAGCATTTT. Encoded protein: CASSYSGGSQPQHF.

The chain uses TRBV6-6 and TRBJ1-4, with TRBD1 matching 7 bases. V gave up 6 bases and J gave up 10 bases; unmatched junction bases: 11. The CDR3 totals 14 residues. The V gene's germline CDR1 is MNHNY and CDR2 SVGAGI (reference sequence). The DNA for the CDR3 is TGTGCCAGCAGCCCCGACTTGACAGGGTCAAAACTGTTTTTT. Translation: CASSPDLTGSKLFF.

The chain employs TRBV28 and TRBJ1-5, with TRBD1 identical over 8 bases. With 3 bases clipped from V and 0 bases from J, the junction kept 13 bases outside the gene matches. The germline V gene has CDR1 MDHEN and CDR2 SYDVKM. The CDR3 is made up of 19 amino acids. CDR3 nucleotides: TGTGCCAGCAGTTTTACTTACAGGGGGGGTCCGAATAGCAATCAGCCCCAGCATTTT. This encodes CASSFTYRGGPNSNQPQHF. Full variable domain (rest looked up from reference TRBV28 and TRBJ1-5): DVKVTQSSRYLVKRTGEKVFLECVQDMDHENMFWYRQDPGLGLRLIYFSYDVKMKEKGDIPEGYSVSREKKERFSLILESASTNQTSMYLCASSFTYRGGPNSNQPQHFGDGTRLSIL.

The chain carries TRBV18 and TRBJ2-6, with 8 bases lining up with TRBD1. The length of the CDR3 is 18 residues. V shed 1 base, J shed 0 bases, and the junction held 5 bases outside the gene matches. Germline loops: CDR1 KGHSH, CDR2 LQKENI. The CDR3 DNA reads as TGTGCCAGCTCACCACAGGGACAGGCCCTCTCTGGGGCCAACGTCCTGACTTTC. Encoded protein: CASSPQGQALSGANVLTF. Using reference TRBV18 and TRBJ2-6 for the parts outside the CDR3, the full variable domain is NAGVMQNPRHLVRRRGQEARLRCSPMKGHSHVYWYRQLPEEGLKFMVYLQKENIIDESGMPKERFSAEFPKEGPSILRIQQVVRGDSAAYFCASSPQGQALSGANVLTFGAGSRLTVL.

This clone was seen only a few times. V and J are TRBV6-5 and TRBJ1-1; 8 nucleotides match TRBD1. The V and J ends lost 7 bases and 1 base, in that order; junction bases with no gene match: 5. The CDR3 has 14 amino acids. Germline CDR1 and CDR2: MNHEY and SVGAGI. CDR3 nucleotides: TGTGCCAGCACCCTGGGACAGGCGAACACTGAAGCTTTCTTT. Translating gives CASTLGQANTEAFF.

J is TRBJ1-5 and V is TRBV6-1, with D hard to call. Germline V lookup: CDR1 MNHNS, CDR2 SASEGT. Trimming took off 2 bases at V and 0 bases at J, with 11 bases between the two ends. The CDR3 contains 16 residues. CDR3 in amino acids: CASSEYPGYSNQPQHF. Here the CDR3 DNA reads TGTGCCAGCAGTGAATATCCAGGCTATAGCAATCAGCCCCAGCATTTT.

V gene TRBV7-2 combines with J gene TRBJ1-1; unclear D gene. There are 11 residues in the CDR3. Per the germline V gene, CDR1 is SGHTA and CDR2 is FQGNSA. The V gene lost 3 bases and the J gene lost 11 bases, with 10 bases spanning the gap. CDR3: CASSFQVDAFF. In DNA, the CDR3 is TGTGCCAGCAGCTTTCAGGTGGATGCTTTCTTT.

This chain connects TRBV7-2 to TRBJ1-2; D remains unclear. The CDR3 is 12 amino acids. Germline V gives CDR1 SGHTA, CDR2 FQGNSA. V was clipped by 5 bases and J by 11 bases, with 15 bases between them. This CDR3 is CASSLVYSSYTF. DNA of the CDR3: TGTGCCAGCAGCCTCGTTTACAGTAGTTACACCTTC.

J is TRBJ1-1 and V is TRBV9; 12 bases match TRBD1. The CDR3 is 18 amino acids. V lost 3 bases to trimming and J lost 4 bases; unmatched junction nucleotides: 13. The V gene's germline CDR1 is SGDLS and CDR2 YYNGEE. The CDR3: CASSASPGQGAMSTEAFF. In DNA, the CDR3 is TGTGCCAGCAGCGCTTCACCGGGACAGGGGGCGATGTCCACTGAAGCTTTCTTT.

The V gene is TRBV9, the J gene TRBJ2-3, with TRBD2 identical over 7 bases. Trimming took 7 bases from V and 3 from J; bases not matched to a gene: 8. The CDR3 has 14 amino acids. Germline V lookup: CDR1 SGDLS, CDR2 YYNGEE. The CDR3 nucleotides read TGTGCCAGCTCCCTTTCGGGGGGAACAGATACGCAGTATTTT. It codes for CASSLSGGTDTQYF.

The CDR3 DNA follows: TGTGCCAGCAGCTTAGGGGGGCAGGGGAGGGCCAACGTCCTGACTTTC. Amino acid sequence: CASSLGGQGRANVLTF. The V call is TRBV7-2, the J call TRBJ2-6, with a possible D match to TRBD1 (6 bases). The V end was cut by 1 base, the J end by 5 bases, with 12 bases between. From germline, CDR1 is SGHTA and CDR2 FQGNSA. The CDR3 extends over 16 amino acids.

V usage is TRBV2 and J usage is TRBJ1-2; D ambiguous. Germline V CDR1 and CDR2: SNHLY, FYNNEI. The CDR3 is made up of 13 amino acids. The germline V and J ends were trimmed by 8 bases and 8 bases, with 18 bases remaining between them. The CDR3 nucleotides read TGTGCCAGCCTTATGGAGATGAGGTCCGGCTACACCTTC. Translating gives CASLMEMRSGYTF.

The chain recombines TRBV9 with TRBJ2-3; D may be TRBD1 (6 bases). CDR1 and CDR2 (germline): SGDLS, YYNGEE. The CDR3 sequence is 16 residues long. V was cut by 3 bases and J by 2 bases, with 16 bases left in between. DNA of the CDR3: TGTGCCAGCAGCGCTAGGACAGATGGAAACACAGATACGCAGTATTTT. Its protein is CASSARTDGNTDTQYF. Filled out from reference TRBV9 and TRBJ2-3, the complete variable domain reads DSGVTQTPKHLITATGQRVTLRCSPRSGDLSVYWYQQSLDQGLQFLIQYYNGEERAKGNILERFSAQQFPDLHSELNLSSLELGDSALYFCASSARTDGNTDTQYFGPGTRLTVL.

V and J are TRBV6-2 or TRBV6-3 and TRBJ2-3, with 9 bases lining up with TRBD2. The trim removed 4 bases at V and 2 bases at J, leaving 1 base unmatched. Per the germline V gene, CDR1 is MNHEY and CDR2 is SVGEGT. This CDR3 has 14 residues. CDR3 in DNA: TGTGCCAGCAGTTCTAGCGGGGCCACAGATACGCAGTATTTT. The encoded protein is CASSSSGATDTQYF.

The chain links TRBV5-1 to TRBJ1-4; 7 positions match TRBD1. Germline CDR1 and CDR2: SGHRS and YFSETQ. CDR3 length equals 15 residues. J lost 4 bases, V lost 6 bases, and 9 bases had no gene match. CDR3 region: CASTGDSGDNEKLFF. In nucleotides, the CDR3 is TGCGCCAGCACCGGGGACAGTGGGGATAATGAAAAACTGTTTTTT.

Notes on this clone: Different DNA sequences within this sample yield the same CDR3. The rearrangement links TRBV7-2 to TRBJ2-7; D remains unclear. The CDR3 extends over 14 amino acids. The ends were cut back, 1 base at V and 2 bases at J, with 9 bases in the middle. CDR1 is SGHTA and CDR2 is FQGNSA in the germline V gene. The CDR3 here is CASSLGTYAYEQYF. The CDR3 DNA is TGTGCCAGCAGCTTAGGCACTTACGCCTACGAGCAGTACTTC. The full variable domain, completed using reference TRBV7-2 and TRBJ2-7, is GAGVSQSPSNKVTEKGKDVELRCDPISGHTALYWYRQSLGQGLEFLIYFQGNSAPDKSGLPSDRFSAERTGGSVSTLTIQRTQQEDSAVYLCASSLGTYAYEQYFGPGTRLTVT.

J is TRBJ1-2 and V is TRBV19; D gene unclear. V shed 5 bases and J shed 5 bases, with 15 bases lying between them. CDR1 and CDR2 (germline): LNHDA, SQIVND (reference sequence). The CDR3 has 14 amino acids. CDR3 protein: CASSEHLQLYGYTF. CDR3 bases: TGTGCCAGTAGTGAACACCTACAGCTATATGGCTACACCTTC.

Worth noting for this clone: One end of the junction fails to match germline, which may point to a read error. Here the CDR3 reads CASTDGTPTGWKF. The CDR3 DNA follows: TGTGCCAGCACCGACGGGACCCCGACAGGGTGGAAGTTC. This chain links TRBV2 with TRBJ2-7, with 7 positions matching TRBD1. Germline V lookup: CDR1 SNHLY, CDR2 FYNNEI. The CDR3 sequence is 13 residues long. Complete variable domain (other parts from reference TRBV2 and TRBJ2-7): EPEVTQTPSHQVTQMGQEVILRCVPISNHLYFYWYRQILGQKVEFLVSFYNNEISEKSEIFDDQFSVERPDGSNFTLKIRSTKLEDSAMYFCASTDGTPTGWKFGPGTRLTVT.

As for this clone: A read error may produce the germline difference seen at one junction end. The chain combines TRBV6-2 or TRBV6-3 with TRBJ2-7; 7 bases align to TRBD2. CDR1 MNHEY and CDR2 SVGEGT come from the germline V gene. CDR3 length: 16 residues. Here the CDR3 DNA reads TGTGCCAGCAGTTCGGGGAATGGCGGGGGTGCATACGAGCAGTGCTTC. It encodes CASSSGNGGGAYEQCF.

The rearrangement links TRBV29-1 to TRBJ1-2; D is uncertain. The CDR3 is 13 amino acids. Trimming removed 3 bases from V and 2 bases from J, with 10 bases in between. Germline assignment: CDR1 SQVTM and CDR2 ANQGSEA. CDR3 in amino acids: CSVELRENYGYTF. In nucleotides, the CDR3 is TGCAGCGTTGAGCTCCGTGAGAACTATGGCTACACCTTC.

V gene TRBV6-2 or TRBV6-3 combines with J gene TRBJ1-6; TRBD1 matches 8 bases. The J segment lost 9 bases and the V segment lost 6 bases, leaving 7 bases of the junction unmatched. Germline V CDR1 and CDR2: MNHEY, SVGEGT. This CDR3 has 14 amino acids. The CDR3 is CASSSDRGRSPLHF. CDR3 DNA: TGTGCCAGCAGCTCAGACAGGGGCCGTTCACCCCTCCACTTT.

The rearrangement uses TRBV6-5 and TRBJ1-3; TRBD1 matches at 7 bases. Germline CDR1 reads MNHEY; CDR2 reads SVGAGI. Germline trimming cut 5 bases from V and 3 bases from J; bases unmatched to any gene: 4. The CDR3 runs to 14 residues. The CDR3 sequence is CASSLTGIGNTIYF. DNA for the CDR3: TGTGCCAGCAGTCTGACAGGGATTGGAAACACCATATATTTT.

CDR3 sequence reads: CASSVPPGYNEQFF. The CDR3 DNA follows: TGTGCCAGCAGTGTACCACCGGGGTACAATGAGCAGTTCTTC. The chain joins TRBV28 to TRBJ2-1; weak D call: TRBD2 (5 bases). The germline V and J ends were trimmed by 5 bases and 4 bases, with 12 bases remaining between them. The CDR3 totals 14 residues. Germline CDR1 MDHEN, CDR2 SYDVKM.

The V gene is TRBV19, the J gene TRBJ1-1; 10 bases fit TRBD1. This CDR3 contains 16 residues. Trimming removed 5 bases from V and 8 bases from J; junction bases left unmatched: 14. Per germline, CDR1 LNHDA and CDR2 SQIVND (reference sequence). CDR3 amino acids: CASSGGYRDRGVEAFF. Written as DNA, the CDR3 is TGTGCCAGTAGTGGGGGCTACCGGGACAGGGGAGTGGAAGCTTTCTTT.

As DNA, the CDR3 is TGTGCCAGCAGCGTCCAGGGACAGGGAAATGAAAAACTGTTTTTT. It specifies CASSVQGQGNEKLFF. The chain combines TRBV9 with TRBJ1-4, with TRBD1 matching 9 bases. Per germline, CDR1 SGDLS and CDR2 YYNGEE. Trimming cost V 2 bases and J 5 bases; bases outside gene matches: 4. The CDR3 has 15 amino acids.

The chain is built from TRBV2 and TRBJ1-2; 7 bases are a match to TRBD1. This CDR3 region has 14 residues. With V trimmed by 1 base and J by 3 bases, 2 bases remained unmatched. CDR1 is SNHLY and CDR2 is FYNNEI in the germline V gene. CDR3 sequence (DNA): TGTGCCAGCAGTGAAGGAGGGGGCGACTATGGCTACACCTTC. It translates to CASSEGGGDYGYTF.